These 8 T cell receptor beta chains share one sample of origin, sequenced in a study of cytomegalovirus exposure and HLA in healthy donors. Use of 60 Vbeta and 13 Jbeta primers characterized the PCR. Measured with immunoSEQ multiplex PCR; TCRdb has only the in-frame clones, and not every one. The sample yields 120,000 or so clones, about 10% seen once. Specimen: PBMCs. All receptors come from a woman under 30 in good health and CMV-seropositive.

The rearrangement joins TRBV5-6 to TRBJ2-7, with TRBD2 identical over 8 bases. CDR3 length: 14 residues. The ends lost 4 bases at V and 3 bases at J; junction bases unmatched: 6. CDR1 SGHDT and CDR2 YYEEEE come from the germline V gene. The CDR3 sequence: CASSVGLGFYEQYF. Written as DNA, the CDR3 is TGTGCCAGCAGCGTGGGACTAGGTTTCTACGAGCAGTACTTC.

The rearrangement uses TRBV19 and TRBJ1-1, with TRBD1 identical over 9 bases. The germline CDR1 and CDR2 sequences are LNHDA and SQIVND (reference sequence). This CDR3 has 14 amino acids. J lost 1 base, V lost 10 bases, and 7 bases had no gene match. The DNA for the CDR3 is TGTGCCACCAAACAGGGGGCAACGAACACTGAAGCTTTCTTT. The encoded protein is CATKQGATNTEAFF.

There are a few counts of this clone. The V and J genes are TRBV27 and TRBJ1-1; TRBD1 matches 7 bases. This CDR3 comprises 14 residues. Germline V gene lookup returns CDR1 MNHEY and CDR2 SMNVEV (reference sequence). With 7 bases clipped from V and 1 base from J, the junction kept 6 bases outside the gene matches. CDR3 nucleotide sequence: TGTGCCAGCATCCGGACAGGCCCGAACACTGAAGCTTTCTTT. Its protein product is CASIRTGPNTEAFF.

In nucleotides, the CDR3 is TGTGCCTGGAGTACATACATTAACCCCTACGAGCAGTACTTC. It yields the protein CAWSTYINPYEQYF. This rearrangement joins TRBV30 to TRBJ2-7; D is unclear. V lost 2 bases, J lost 2 bases, and 13 bases lay in between. Looked up from germline, CDR1 is GTSNPN and CDR2 is SVGIG (reference sequence). This CDR3 is built from 14 residues.

This clone was observed a handful of times. The chain joins TRBV19 to TRBJ2-3, with TRBD2 matching 7 bases. The CDR3 runs 16 residues. The V gene end was trimmed by 3 bases and the J gene end by 4 bases; junction bases not matched to a gene: 10. CDR1 is LNHDA and CDR2 is SQIVND in the germline V gene (reference sequence). The CDR3 spells CASSIPLRETADTQYF. CDR3 DNA: TGTGCCAGTAGTATTCCTTTGCGGGAGACCGCAGATACGCAGTATTTT.

Note on this clone: The junction and the germline gene differ at one end; a read error may be behind it. The CDR3 protein is CSVNRRLAGPDKQYF. CDR3 nucleotides: TGCAGCGTGAATAGGAGACTAGCGGGACCAGATAAGCAGTATTTT. The V call is TRBV29-1, the J call TRBJ2-3, with 11 bases lining up with TRBD2. Per the germline V gene, CDR1 is SQVTM and CDR2 is ANQGSEA. The CDR3 totals 15 residues.

A few counts support this clone. The rearrangement uses TRBV9 and TRBJ2-1, with TRBD2 matching over 14 bases. The CDR3 is 17 residues long. Germline V CDR1 and CDR2: SGDLS, YYNGEE. V shed 0 bases, J shed 7 bases, and the junction held 6 bases outside the gene matches. The CDR3, as DNA: TGTGCCAGCAGCGTAGAATTGGGACTAGCGGGAGAGAATGAGCAGTTCTTC. It specifies CASSVELGLAGENEQFF.

The chain employs TRBV7-9 and TRBJ2-3, with 7 bases identical to TRBD1. This CDR3 is 18 amino acids long. Germline V gene data show CDR1 as SEHNR and CDR2 as FQNEAQ (reference sequence). V dropped 4 bases and J dropped 0; count of bases not matched to a gene: 13. CDR3 nucleotide sequence: TGTGCCAGCAGCTCCTTCGGGATGACAGGGTTTAGCACAGATACGCAGTATTTT. Translation gives CASSSFGMTGFSTDTQYF.